This T cell receptor (beta chain) stems from a study of blood T cell repertoires in COVID-19. Overall study: Acute-phase and convalescent COVID-19 samples originated in the United States, Italy and Spain. The analysed material was cDNA or gDNA that came from T cells, B-cell-depleted T cells, or PBMCs.

This clone was seen more than once but under ten times. In the authors' workflow: Nucleated cell counts were estimated from reference gene primer amplification. TCRdb's copy holds only in-frame clones and misses some; the assay was immunoSEQ multiplex PCR. For V, J and clone size, that table is used; D and trimming come from the DNA. This table has about 190,000 clones, 85% to 90% appearing once. This CDR3 is built from 15 residues. Germline CDR1 and CDR2: MGHRA and YSYEKL. V was trimmed by 0 bases and J by 1 base, leaving 6 bases between them. This sequence was found in a man younger than 35 with active or convalescent COVID-19. The sample was peripheral blood. The chain has TRBV4-1 and TRBJ1-4, with D uncertain. CDR3 sequence (DNA): TGCGCCAGCAGCCAAGACCGGGGAACTAATGAAAAACTGTTTTTT. Protein sequence: CASSQDRGTNEKLFF.